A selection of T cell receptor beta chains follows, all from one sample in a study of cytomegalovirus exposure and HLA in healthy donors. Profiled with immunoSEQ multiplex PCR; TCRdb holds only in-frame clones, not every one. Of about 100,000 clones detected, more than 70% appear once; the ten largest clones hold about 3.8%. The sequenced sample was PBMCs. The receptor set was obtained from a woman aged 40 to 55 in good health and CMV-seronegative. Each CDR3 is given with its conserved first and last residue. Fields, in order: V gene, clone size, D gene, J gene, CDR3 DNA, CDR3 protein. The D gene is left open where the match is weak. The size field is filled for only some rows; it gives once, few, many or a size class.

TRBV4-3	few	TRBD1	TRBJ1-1	TGCGCCAGCAGGGGACAGAAGAACACTGAAGCTTTCTTT	CASRGQKNTEAFF
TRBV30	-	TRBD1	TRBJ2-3	TGTGTCCTGGAGAAGGGGGCCCGCACAGATACGCAGTATTTT	CVLEKGARTDTQYF
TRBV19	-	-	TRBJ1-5	TGTGCCAGTAGTATAGGGGGGGACAATCAGCCCCAGCATTTT	CASSIGGDNQPQHF
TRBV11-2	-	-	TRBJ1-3	TGTGCCAGCAGCGTAGCACTGACAGACTCTGGAAACACCATATATTTT	CASSVALTDSGNTIYF
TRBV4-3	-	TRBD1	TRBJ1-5	TGCGCCAGCAGCCAAGGGGGACAGGGGCATCAGCCCCAGCATTTT	CASSQGGQGHQPQHF
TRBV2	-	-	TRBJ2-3	TGTGCCAGCATTGGGGAGACCGGTGGGGATACGCAGTATTTT	CASIGETGGDTQYF
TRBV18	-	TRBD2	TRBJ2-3	TGTGCCAGCTCAGGACCTAGCGGAGATACGCAGTATTTT	CASSGPSGDTQYF
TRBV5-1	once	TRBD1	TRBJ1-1	TGCGCCAGCAGCTTGCGGACAGGAATGAACACTGAAGCTTTCTTT	CASSLRTGMNTEAFF
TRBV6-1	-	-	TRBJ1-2	TGTGCCAGCAGTGAAGAAAAGGGGCGCTACTTC	CASSEEKGRYF
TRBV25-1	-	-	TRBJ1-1	TGTGCCAGCGAGGACAGAAAGAACACTGAAGCTTTCTTT	CASEDRKNTEAFF
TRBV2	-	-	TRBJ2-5	TGTGCCAGCAGAACAAAACGCCAAGAGACCCAGTACTTC	CASRTKRQETQYF
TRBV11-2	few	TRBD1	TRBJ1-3	TGTGCCAGCAGCCTTTCCCCCGACAGGGCTGGAAACACCATATATTTT	CASSLSPDRAGNTIYF
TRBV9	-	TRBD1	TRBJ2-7	TGTGCCAGCAGCGTTGGGGGGACAGGGGGGTTCGAGCAGTACTTC	CASSVGGTGGFEQYF
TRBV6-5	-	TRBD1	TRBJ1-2	TGTGCCAGGAGGACAGGGCCCAACTATGGCTACACCTTC	CARRTGPNYGYTF
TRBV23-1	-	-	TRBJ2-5	TGCGCCAGCAGTCAATCGTTTGTAGAACGGACAGAAGAGACCCAGTACTTC	CASSQSFVERTEETQYF
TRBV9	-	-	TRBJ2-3	TGTGCCAGCAGCGTAGGTCCACAGGCCACAGATACGCAGTATTTT	CASSVGPQATDTQYF
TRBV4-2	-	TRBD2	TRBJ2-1	TGTGCCAGCAGCCAAGAGTACCAGGGTGCGGGGGTTTCCTACAATGAGCAGTTCTTC	CASSQEYQGAGVSYNEQFF
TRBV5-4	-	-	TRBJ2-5	TGTGCCAGCAGAATGGGGGGGCCTAGCGTCATCCAAGAGACCCAGTACTTC	CASRMGGPSVIQETQYF
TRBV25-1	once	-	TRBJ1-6	TGTGCCAGCAGTGGGGGCGCGAAGAATTCACCCCTCAACTTT	CASSGGAKNSPLNF
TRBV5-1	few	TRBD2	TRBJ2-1	TGCGCCAGCAGCCCCCTGTGGGCGGGGGACCTTTCTAACAATGAGCAGTTCTTC	CASSPLWAGDLSNNEQFF
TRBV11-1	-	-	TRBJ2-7	TGTGCCAGCAGCTTAACCAGATACGAGCAGTACTTC	CASSLTRYEQYF
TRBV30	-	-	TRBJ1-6	TGTGCCTGGAGTGGCCGGACAGAGAATTCACCCCTCCACTTT	CAWSGRTENSPLHF